The clone carrying this TCR beta chain occurred a few times. This sample is drawn from a study of blood T cells in healthy people across ages. As for the study in general: T cells yielded about one barcoded beta molecule per two cells through template switching.

The authors ran a second PCR of about 6 to 11 cycles using a sample-barcoded 5' primer and a J-beta primer mix. Each CDR3 protein is one row after TCRdb ran MiXCR on the 5' RACE reads. Among roughly 700,000 distinct CDR3 sequences listed, roughly 49% were seen once. V gave up 0 bases and J gave up 9 bases; unmatched junction bases: 5. Germline V lookup: CDR1 SGHTA, CDR2 FQGNSA. This CDR3 is 14 amino acids long. This sequence originates from a woman between 55 and 75 years old in good health. Sequencing was done on a sample of blood. The rearrangement links TRBV7-2 to TRBJ2-7, with TRBD1 identical over 10 bases. The CDR3 region is CASSLAGTGEGQYF. The CDR3, as DNA: TGTGCCAGCAGCTTAGCTGGGACAGGGGAAGGGCAGTACTTC. The whole variable domain, filled in from reference TRBV7-2 and TRBJ2-7, reads GAGVSQSPSNKVTEKGKDVELRCDPISGHTALYWYRQSLGQGLEFLIYFQGNSAPDKSGLPSDRFSAERTGGSVSTLTIQRTQQEDSAVYLCASSLAGTGEGQYFGPGTRLTVT.